The TCR beta chain under discussion was sequenced for a study of blood T cell repertoires in COVID-19. This CDR3 has 15 residues. V was pared by 4 bases and J by 1 base, with 4 bases of the junction left unmatched. Per germline, CDR1 MDHEN and CDR2 SYDVKM. Clones were sequenced by immunoSEQ multiplex PCR, and TCRdb holds only the in-frame ones, with some missing. Among 100,000 to 150,000 clones, over 75% were seen once, and the ten largest hold roughly 6.7%. The sequenced sample was peripheral blood. This chain links TRBV28 with TRBJ2-5, with 9 bases fitting TRBD1. The sequence was collected from a man of 80 years or more with active or convalescent COVID-19. Here the CDR3 DNA reads TGTGCCAGCAGTTACAGGGGGCCGACCCAAGAGACCCAGTACTTC. As protein: CASSYRGPTQETQYF. The full variable domain, its missing parts supplied by reference TRBV28 and TRBJ2-5, is DVKVTQSSRYLVKRTGEKVFLECVQDMDHENMFWYRQDPGLGLRLIYFSYDVKMKEKGDIPEGYSVSREKKERFSLILESASTNQTSMYLCASSYRGPTQETQYFGPGTRLLVL.